The 2 T cell receptor beta chains listed next were all sequenced from one sample in a study of long-term antiretroviral therapy in people with HIV. The authors ran the immunoSEQ assay, v3.0, at survey level. Assay: immunoSEQ multiplex PCR; the TCRdb copy retains only in-frame clones and omits some. The table shows 21,000 or so clones, with around 87% occurring only once. This sample comprised unsorted PBMCs, obtained 2.6 years after starting antiretroviral therapy. These receptor sequences come from a woman in her 50s with HIV.

The chain combines TRBV6-4 with TRBJ2-6; 9 nucleotides agree with TRBD1. The CDR3 runs 17 residues. After removal of 5 bases from V and 3 bases from J, the junction contained 8 bases not matched to a gene. Germline lookup yields CDR1 MRHNA and CDR2 SNTAGT. In DNA, the CDR3 is TGTGCCAGCAGTACCACAGGGGGCGCAGGTGGGGCCAACGTCCTGACTTTC. Translation gives CASSTTGGAGGANVLTF.

The chain recombines TRBV7-6 with TRBJ2-1; TRBD2 agrees at 8 bases. Trimming at V came to 0 bases and at J to 7 bases, leaving 5 bases not matched to a gene. The germline V gene has CDR1 SGHVS and CDR2 FNYEAQ. The CDR3 covers 15 residues. The CDR3 region is CASSLASGKVNEQFF. For the CDR3, the DNA is TGTGCCAGCAGCTTAGCTAGCGGGAAAGTGAATGAGCAGTTCTTC.